The clone carrying this T cell receptor (beta chain) was seen a single time. This sample was included in a study of blood T cell repertoires in COVID-19. Germline assignment: CDR1 LGHDT and CDR2 YNNKEL (reference sequence). V was clipped by 5 bases and J by 3 bases; unmatched bases: 5. The CDR3 has 16 amino acids. In the authors' workflow: Amplification of reference gene primers provided the estimated nucleated cell counts. Clones were sequenced by immunoSEQ multiplex PCR, and TCRdb holds only the in-frame ones, with some missing. The DNA gave D and trimming, while V, J and clone size come from that table. This table has 330,000 or so clones, 87% appearing once.

The receptor comes from a man younger than 45 with COVID-19, enrolled during active disease. Sequenced input: peripheral blood. The rearrangement uses TRBV3-1 (or the pseudogene TRBV3-2) and TRBJ2-1, with 12 nucleotides matching TRBD2. The CDR3 region is CASSARLAGDYNEQFF. The CDR3 DNA reads as TGTGCCAGCAGCGCGCGACTAGCGGGAGACTACAATGAGCAGTTCTTC.